This TCR beta chain was observed in a study of blood T cell repertoires in COVID-19. As for the study in general: The study drew acute and convalescent COVID-19 samples from the United States, Italy and Spain.

The CDR3 runs to 14 residues. From germline, CDR1 is MNHEY and CDR2 SVGAGI. V lost 6 bases to trimming and J lost 4 bases, with 15 bases between them. Repertoires were generated with immunoSEQ multiplex PCR, while TCRdb's copy carries only in-frame clones and drops some. The sample yields roughly 160,000 clones, about four fifths seen once. One Seattle source followed patients from active infection through their disease course. V and J are TRBV6-5 and TRBJ1-2; tentatively, D is TRBD1 (6 bases). The specimen sequenced was peripheral blood. The receptor comes from a woman in her fifties or sixties with COVID-19, enrolled during active disease. CDR3 sequence (DNA): TGTGCCAGCAGCGGACAGCCCACCGGCTATGGCTACACCTTC. This encodes CASSGQPTGYGYTF.